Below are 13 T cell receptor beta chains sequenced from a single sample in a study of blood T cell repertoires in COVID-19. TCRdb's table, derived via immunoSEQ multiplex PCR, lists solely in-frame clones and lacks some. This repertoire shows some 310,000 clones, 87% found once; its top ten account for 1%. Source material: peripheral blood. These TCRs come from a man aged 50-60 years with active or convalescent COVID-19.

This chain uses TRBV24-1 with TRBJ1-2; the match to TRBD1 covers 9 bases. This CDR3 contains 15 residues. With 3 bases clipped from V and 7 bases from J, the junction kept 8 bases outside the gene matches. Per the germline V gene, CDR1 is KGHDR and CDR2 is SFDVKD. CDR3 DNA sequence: TGTGCCACCAGTGATCCGCTACAGGGGGCTTTTGGCTACACCTTC. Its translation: CATSDPLQGAFGYTF.

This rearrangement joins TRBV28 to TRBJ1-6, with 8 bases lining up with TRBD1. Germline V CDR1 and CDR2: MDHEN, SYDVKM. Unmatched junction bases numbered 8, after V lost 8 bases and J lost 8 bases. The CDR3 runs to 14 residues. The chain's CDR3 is CASHRTGRHSPLHF. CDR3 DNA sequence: TGTGCCAGCCATAGGACAGGGCGTCATTCACCCCTCCACTTT.

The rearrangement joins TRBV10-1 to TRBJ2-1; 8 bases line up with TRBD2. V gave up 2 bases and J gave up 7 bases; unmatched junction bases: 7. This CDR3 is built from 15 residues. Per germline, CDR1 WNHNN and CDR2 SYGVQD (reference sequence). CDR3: CASSEELAGNNEQFF. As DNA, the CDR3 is TGCGCCAGCAGTGAGGAGTTAGCGGGAAATAATGAGCAGTTCTTC.

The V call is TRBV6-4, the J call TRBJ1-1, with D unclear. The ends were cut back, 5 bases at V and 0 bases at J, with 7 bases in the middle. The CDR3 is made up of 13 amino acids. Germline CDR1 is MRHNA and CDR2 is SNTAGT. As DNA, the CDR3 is TGTGCCAGCAGTTATCAGATGAACACTGAAGCTTTCTTT. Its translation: CASSYQMNTEAFF.

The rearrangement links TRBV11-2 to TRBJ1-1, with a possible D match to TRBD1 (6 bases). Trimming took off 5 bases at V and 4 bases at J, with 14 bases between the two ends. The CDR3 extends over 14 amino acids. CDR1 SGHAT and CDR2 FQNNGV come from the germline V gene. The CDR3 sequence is CASSAQGKATEAFF. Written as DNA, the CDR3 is TGTGCCAGCAGCGCGCAGGGGAAGGCCACTGAAGCTTTCTTT.

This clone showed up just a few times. CDR3 nucleotide sequence: TGTGCCACCCGGACAGGGGGCGATTTCACTGAAGCTTTCTTT. It is translated as CATRTGGDFTEAFF. This chain joins TRBV2 and TRBJ1-1; 11 nucleotides line up with TRBD1. Trimming took 10 bases from V and 4 from J; bases not matched to a gene: 8. The length of the CDR3 is 14 residues. Germline loops: CDR1 SNHLY, CDR2 FYNNEI.

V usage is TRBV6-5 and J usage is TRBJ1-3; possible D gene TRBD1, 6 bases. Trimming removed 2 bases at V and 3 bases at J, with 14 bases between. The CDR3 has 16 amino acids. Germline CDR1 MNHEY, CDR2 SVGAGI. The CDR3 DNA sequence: TGTGCCAGCAGTTACGGGCGGGGGCCAGTTGGAAACACCATATATTTT. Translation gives CASSYGRGPVGNTIYF.

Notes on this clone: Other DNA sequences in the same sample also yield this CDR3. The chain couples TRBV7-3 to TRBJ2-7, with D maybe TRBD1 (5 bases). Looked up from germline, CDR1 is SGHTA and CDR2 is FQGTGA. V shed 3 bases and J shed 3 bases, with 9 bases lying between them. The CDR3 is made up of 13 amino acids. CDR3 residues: CASSLGRDYEQYF. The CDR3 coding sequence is TGTGCCAGCAGCTTGGGCAGGGACTACGAGCAGTACTTC.

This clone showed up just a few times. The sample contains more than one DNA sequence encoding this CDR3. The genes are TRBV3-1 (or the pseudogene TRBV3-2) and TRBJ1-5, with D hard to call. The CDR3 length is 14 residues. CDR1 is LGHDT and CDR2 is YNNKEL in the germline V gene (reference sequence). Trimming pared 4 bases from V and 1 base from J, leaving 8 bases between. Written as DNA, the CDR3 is TGTGCCAGCAGCCGAGGGAACAGCAATCAGCCCCAGCATTTT. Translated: CASSRGNSNQPQHF.

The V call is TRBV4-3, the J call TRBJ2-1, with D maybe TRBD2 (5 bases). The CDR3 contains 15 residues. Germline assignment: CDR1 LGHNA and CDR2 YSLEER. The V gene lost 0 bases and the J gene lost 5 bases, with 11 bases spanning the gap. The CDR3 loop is CASSQDHRGNNEQFF. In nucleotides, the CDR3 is TGCGCCAGCAGCCAAGACCACCGGGGAAACAATGAGCAGTTCTTC.

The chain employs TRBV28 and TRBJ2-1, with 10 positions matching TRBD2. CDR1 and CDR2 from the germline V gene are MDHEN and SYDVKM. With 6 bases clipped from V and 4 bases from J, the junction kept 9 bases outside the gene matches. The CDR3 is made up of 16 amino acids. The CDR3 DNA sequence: TGTGCCAGCAGCCCCGCCGAACTAGCGGGGTACAATGAGCAGTTCTTC. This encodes CASSPAELAGYNEQFF.

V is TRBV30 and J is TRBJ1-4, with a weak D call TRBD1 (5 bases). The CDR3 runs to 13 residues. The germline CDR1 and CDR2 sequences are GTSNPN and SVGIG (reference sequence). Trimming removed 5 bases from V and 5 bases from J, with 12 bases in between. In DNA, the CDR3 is TGTGCCTGGGGCAGGGAGGTGAATGAAAAACTGTTTTTT. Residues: CAWGREVNEKLFF.

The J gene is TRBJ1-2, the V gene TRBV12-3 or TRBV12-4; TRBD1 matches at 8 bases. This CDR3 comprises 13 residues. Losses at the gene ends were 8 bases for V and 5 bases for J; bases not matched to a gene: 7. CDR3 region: CASGTQGAYGYTF. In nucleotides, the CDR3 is TGTGCCAGCGGGACCCAGGGGGCGTATGGCTACACCTTC.